This T cell receptor (beta chain) was sequenced during a study of early T cells in non-severe SARS-CoV-2 infection. Whole-study context: The study sequenced bulk RNA from unsorted whole blood, with chains unpaired. General study results and limits: The VDJdb matching leaned toward anti-spike CD8 responses and overlooked private and CD4 specificities.

cDNA molecules, individually, were tagged with unique molecular identifiers. From the 5' RACE reads, TCRdb called clonotypes with MiXCR, one entry per CDR3 protein. This sample has around 50,000 distinct CDR3 sequences, with roughly 5.5% found just once. This clonotype appeared a few times. What it recognizes is unknown. The V gene end was trimmed by 7 bases and the J gene end by 6 bases; junction bases not matched to a gene: 8. Looked up from germline, CDR1 is SQVTM and CDR2 is ANQGSEA. The CDR3 length is 12 residues. The V and J genes are TRBV29-1 and TRBJ1-2; 7 bases are shared with TRBD1. The source is an adult who was a healthcare worker with PCR-confirmed SARS-CoV-2 infection or an uninfected control (not recorded which). The sequencing sample was made of whole blood. CDR3 region: CSGREGGDGYTF. DNA for the CDR3: TGCAGCGGCCGGGAAGGGGGCGATGGCTACACCTTC.